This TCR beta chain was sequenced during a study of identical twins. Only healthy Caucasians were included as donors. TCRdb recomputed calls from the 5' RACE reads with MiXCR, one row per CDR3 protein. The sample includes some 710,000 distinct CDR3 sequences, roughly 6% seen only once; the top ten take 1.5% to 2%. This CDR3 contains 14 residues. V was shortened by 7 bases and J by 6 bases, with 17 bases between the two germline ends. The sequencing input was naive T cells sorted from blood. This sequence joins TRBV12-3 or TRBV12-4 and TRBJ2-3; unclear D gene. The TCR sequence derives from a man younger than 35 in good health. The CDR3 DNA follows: TGTGCCAGCAAGGCCCCCGTGGGTGGGGATACGCAGTATTTT. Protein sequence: CASKAPVGGDTQYF.